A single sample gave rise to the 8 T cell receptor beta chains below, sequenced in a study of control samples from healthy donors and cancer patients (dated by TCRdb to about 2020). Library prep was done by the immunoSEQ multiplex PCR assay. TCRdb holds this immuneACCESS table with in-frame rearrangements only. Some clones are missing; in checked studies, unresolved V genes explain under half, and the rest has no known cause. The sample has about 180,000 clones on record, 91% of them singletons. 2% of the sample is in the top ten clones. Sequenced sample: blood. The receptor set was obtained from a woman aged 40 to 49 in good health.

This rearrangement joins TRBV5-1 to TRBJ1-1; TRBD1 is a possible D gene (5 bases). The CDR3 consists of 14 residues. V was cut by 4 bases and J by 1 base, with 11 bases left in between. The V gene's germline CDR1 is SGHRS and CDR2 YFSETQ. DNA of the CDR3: TGCGCCAGCAGCGGGGACGGACCGAACACTGAAGCTTTCTTT. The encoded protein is CASSGDGPNTEAFF.

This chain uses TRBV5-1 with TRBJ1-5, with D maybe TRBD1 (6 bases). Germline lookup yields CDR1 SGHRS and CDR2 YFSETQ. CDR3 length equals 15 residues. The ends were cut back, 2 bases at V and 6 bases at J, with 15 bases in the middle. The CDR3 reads CASSLGGYDGQPQHF. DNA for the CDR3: TGCGCCAGCAGCTTAGGGGGGTACGACGGTCAGCCCCAGCATTTT.

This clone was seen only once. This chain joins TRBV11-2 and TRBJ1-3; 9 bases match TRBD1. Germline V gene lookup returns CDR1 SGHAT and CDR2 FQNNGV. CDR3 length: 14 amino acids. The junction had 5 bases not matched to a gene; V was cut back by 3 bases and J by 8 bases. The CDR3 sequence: CASSLDRGSDTIYF. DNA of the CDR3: TGTGCCAGCAGCTTGGACAGGGGATCGGACACCATATATTTT.

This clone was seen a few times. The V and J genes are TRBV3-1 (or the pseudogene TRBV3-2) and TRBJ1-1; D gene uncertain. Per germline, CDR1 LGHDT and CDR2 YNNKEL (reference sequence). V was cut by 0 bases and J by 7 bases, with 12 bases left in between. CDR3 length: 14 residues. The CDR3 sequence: CASSQDSVGGEAFF. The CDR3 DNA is TGTGCCAGCAGCCAAGATTCTGTAGGCGGTGAAGCTTTCTTT.

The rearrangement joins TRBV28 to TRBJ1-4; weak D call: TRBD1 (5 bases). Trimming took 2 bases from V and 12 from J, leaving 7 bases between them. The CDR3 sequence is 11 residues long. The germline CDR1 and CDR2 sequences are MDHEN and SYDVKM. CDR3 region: CASSLTGELFF. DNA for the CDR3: TGTGCCAGCAGTTTAACGGGGGAACTGTTTTTT.

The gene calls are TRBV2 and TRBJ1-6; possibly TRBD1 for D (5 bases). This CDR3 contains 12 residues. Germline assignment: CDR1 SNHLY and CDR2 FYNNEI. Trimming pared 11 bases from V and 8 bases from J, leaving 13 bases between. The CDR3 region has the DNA TGTGCCGGGGGTATTGGCGATTCACCCCTCCACTTT. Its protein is CAGGIGDSPLHF.

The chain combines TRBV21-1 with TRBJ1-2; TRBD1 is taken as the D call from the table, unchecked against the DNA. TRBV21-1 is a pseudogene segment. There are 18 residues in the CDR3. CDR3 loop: CASSTTVSFRVGDYGYTF. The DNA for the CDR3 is TGTGCCAGCAGCACCACGGTATCATTCAGGGTAGGGGACTATGGCTACACCTTC.

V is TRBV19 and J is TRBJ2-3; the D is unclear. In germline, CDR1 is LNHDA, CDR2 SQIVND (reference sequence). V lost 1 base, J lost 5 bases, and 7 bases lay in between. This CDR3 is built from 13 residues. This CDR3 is CASSIALLDTQYF. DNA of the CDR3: TGTGCCAGTAGTATAGCCCTCTTAGATACGCAGTATTTT.